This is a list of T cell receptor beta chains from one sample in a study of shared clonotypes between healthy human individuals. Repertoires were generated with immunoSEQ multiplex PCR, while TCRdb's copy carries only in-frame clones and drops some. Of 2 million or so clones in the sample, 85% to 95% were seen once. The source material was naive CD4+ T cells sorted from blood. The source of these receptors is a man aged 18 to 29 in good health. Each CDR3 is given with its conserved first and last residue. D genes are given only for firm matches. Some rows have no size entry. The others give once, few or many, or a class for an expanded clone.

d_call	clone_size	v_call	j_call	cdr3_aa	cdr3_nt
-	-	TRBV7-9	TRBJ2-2	CASSLGQGTGELFF	TGTGCCAGCAGCTTAGGTCAGGGGACCGGGGAGCTGTTTTTT
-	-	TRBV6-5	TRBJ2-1	CASADYNEQFF	TGTGCCAGCGCGGATTACAATGAGCAGTTCTTC
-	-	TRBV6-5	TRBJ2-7	CASTSWRDNSYEQYF	TGTGCCAGCACTTCGTGGAGGGACAACTCCTACGAGCAGTACTTC
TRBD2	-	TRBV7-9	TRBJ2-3	CASSYGAGESTDTQYF	TGTGCCAGCAGCTACGGGGCGGGGGAGAGCACAGATACGCAGTATTTT
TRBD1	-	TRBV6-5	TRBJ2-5	CASSYKTGGETQYF	TGTGCCAGCAGTTACAAGACAGGGGGCGAGACCCAGTACTTC
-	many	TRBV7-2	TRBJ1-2	CASSRGGAGVYGYTF	TGTGCCAGCAGCCGTGGGGGGGCTGGAGTTTATGGCTACACCTTC
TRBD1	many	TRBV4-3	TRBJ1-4	CASSQEGTGDEKLFF	TGCGCCAGCAGCCAAGAAGGGACAGGCGATGAAAAACTGTTTTTT
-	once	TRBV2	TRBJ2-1	CASSRDSGNEQFF	TGTGCCAGCAGTCGGGACTCTGGAAATGAGCAGTTCTTC
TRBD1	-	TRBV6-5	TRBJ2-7	CASSAPGTGRYEQYF	TGTGCCAGCAGTGCCCCCGGGACAGGGAGATACGAGCAGTACTTC
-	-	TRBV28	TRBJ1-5	CASTVGVSNQPQHF	TGTGCCAGCACTGTGGGCGTTAGCAATCAGCCCCAGCATTTT
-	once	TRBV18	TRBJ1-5	CASSAGYSNQPQHF	TGTGCCAGCTCCGCGGGGTATAGCAATCAGCCCCAGCATTTT
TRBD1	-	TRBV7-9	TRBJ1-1	CASSLGQWNTEAFF	TGTGCCAGCAGTTTGGGACAGTGGAACACTGAAGCTTTCTTT
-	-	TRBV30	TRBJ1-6	CAWSGGGYNSPLHF	TGTGCCTGGAGTGGGGGTGGGTATAATTCACCCCTCCACTTT
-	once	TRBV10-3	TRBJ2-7	CAISEEIAYEQYF	TGTGCCATCAGTGAGGAGATAGCCTACGAGCAGTACTTC
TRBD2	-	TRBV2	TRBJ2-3	CASTGLAGDTQYF	TGTGCCAGCACGGGACTAGCGGGGGATACGCAGTATTTT
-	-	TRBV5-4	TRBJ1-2	CASSLGGANYGYTF	TGTGCCAGCAGCTTGGGCGGGGCCAACTATGGCTACACCTTC
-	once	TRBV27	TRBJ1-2	CASSPTGSLLGYTF	TGTGCCAGCAGCCCGACCGGGTCTCTTCTTGGCTACACCTTC
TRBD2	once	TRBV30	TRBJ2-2	CAWLGRAPGELFF	TGTGCCTGGCTCGGGAGGGCCCCCGGGGAGCTGTTTTTT
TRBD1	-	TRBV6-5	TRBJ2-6	CASSGTGFGANVLTF	TGTGCCAGCAGTGGGACAGGGTTCGGGGCCAACGTCCTGACTTTC
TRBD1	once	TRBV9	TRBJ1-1	CASSAPPGTGERVTEAFF	TGTGCCAGCAGCGCCCCACCCGGGACAGGGGAGAGGGTCACTGAAGCTTTCTTT
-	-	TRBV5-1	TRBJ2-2	CASSADRPNTGELFF	TGCGCCAGCAGCGCCGACAGACCGAACACCGGGGAGCTGTTTTTT
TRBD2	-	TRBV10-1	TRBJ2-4	CASSESGAGMNIQYF	TGCGCCAGCAGTGAGAGTGGAGCGGGAATGAACATTCAGTACTTC
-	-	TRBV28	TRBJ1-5	CASSDSNPGQPQHF	TGTGCCAGTTCGGACAGCAATCCTGGTCAGCCCCAGCATTTT
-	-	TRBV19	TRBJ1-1	CASSITGMNTEAFF	TGTGCCAGTAGTATAACAGGTATGAACACTGAAGCTTTCTTT
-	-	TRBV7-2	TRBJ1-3	CASSIQGLLGNTIYF	TGTGCCAGCAGCATACAGGGTTTACTAGGAAACACCATATATTTT
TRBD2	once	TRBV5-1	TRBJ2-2	CASSAGLANGELFF	TGCGCCAGCAGCGCGGGACTAGCAAACGGGGAGCTGTTTTTT
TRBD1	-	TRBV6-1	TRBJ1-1	CASSTDRGPGAFF	TGTGCCAGCAGTACTGACAGGGGGCCCGGAGCTTTCTTT
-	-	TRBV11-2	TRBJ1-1	CASSLQGRTEAFF	TGTGCCAGCAGCTTACAGGGTCGAACTGAAGCTTTCTTT
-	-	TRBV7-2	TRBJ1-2	CASSSANNYGYTF	TGTGCCAGCAGCTCCGCGAATAACTATGGCTACACCTTC
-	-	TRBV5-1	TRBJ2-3	CASSLGGGSTDTQYF	TGCGCCAGCAGCTTGGGTGGCGGAAGCACAGATACGCAGTATTTT
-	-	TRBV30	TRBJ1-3	CAWSVEARQGGNTIYF	TGTGCCTGGAGTGTAGAGGCGCGGCAAGGTGGAAACACCATATATTTT
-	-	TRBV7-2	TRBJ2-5	CASSLGRGLLQETQYF	TGTGCCAGCAGCTTAGGGAGGGGACTTTTACAAGAGACCCAGTACTTC
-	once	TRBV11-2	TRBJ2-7	CASSLRHQTTYEQYF	TGTGCCAGCAGCTTAAGACACCAAACCACCTACGAGCAGTACTTC
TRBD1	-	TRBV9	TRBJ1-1	CASSVGDRANTEAFF	TGTGCCAGCAGCGTAGGGGACAGGGCTAACACTGAAGCTTTCTTT
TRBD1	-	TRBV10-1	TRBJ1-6	CASSPGTVNSPLHF	TGCGCCAGCAGTCCCGGGACAGTGAATTCACCCCTCCACTTT
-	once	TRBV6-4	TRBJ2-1	CASSLESNYNEQFF	TGTGCCAGCAGCCTGGAGAGTAACTACAATGAGCAGTTCTTC
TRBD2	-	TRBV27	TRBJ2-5	CASSPREAQETQYF	TGTGCCAGCAGCCCTCGGGAGGCCCAAGAGACCCAGTACTTC